These T cell receptor beta chains were read from a single sample in a study of early T cells in non-severe SARS-CoV-2 infection. In TCRdb, the 5' RACE reads were re-called with MiXCR into one record per CDR3 protein. Of over 50,000 distinct CDR3 sequences listed, roughly 8% are singletons. The sample consisted of whole blood. The receptors originated from an adult who was a healthcare worker with PCR-confirmed SARS-CoV-2 infection or an uninfected control (not recorded which). CDR3s include the opening cysteine and the closing phenylalanine or tryptophan. A D gene is named only where the DNA matches it firmly. Clone size is shown for a subset of rows, as once, few, many or a class of expanded clone.

>few|TRBJ1-1|TRBV20-1|-
CSASPPTEMNTEAFF
TGCAGTGCTAGCCCTCCGACAGAAATGAACACTGAAGCTTTCTTT
>many|TRBJ1-1|TRBV12-3/TRBV12-4|-
CASRPTGGIRNTEAFF
TGTGCCAGCAGGCCCACTGGGGGAATAAGGAACACTGAAGCTTTCTTT
>-|TRBJ2-5|TRBV5-4|TRBD1
CASSSRTGQGAKETQYF
TGTGCCAGCAGCTCCCGAACGGGACAGGGGGCCAAAGAGACCCAGTACTTC
>-|TRBJ2-5|TRBV11-2|-
CASSLAGTRGETQYF
TGTGCCAGCAGCTTAGCCGGGACGAGGGGAGAGACCCAGTACTTC
>few|TRBJ1-2|TRBV19|-
CASSIDGKFNGYTF
TGTGCCAGTAGTATAGACGGGAAGTTTAACGGCTACACCTTC
>many|TRBJ2-7|TRBV29-1|-
CSVQGTYEQYF
TGCAGCGTCCAGGGGACCTACGAGCAGTACTTC
>many|TRBJ2-7|TRBV11-2|-
CASSLWDASYEQYF
TGTGCCAGCAGCTTATGGGACGCCTCCTACGAGCAGTACTTC
>-|TRBJ2-7|TRBV5-1|-
CASSLDRAYEQYF
TGCGCCAGCAGCTTGGACAGGGCCTACGAGCAGTACTTC
>-|TRBJ1-2|TRBV4-2|-
CASSPGRGGLENYGYTF
TGTGCCAGCAGCCCCGGAAGGGGAGGGTTGGAGAACTATGGCTACACCTTC
>-|TRBJ1-4|TRBV6-6|TRBD1
CASRGTGEEKLFF
TGTGCCAGCAGGGGGACAGGGGAAGAAAAACTGTTTTTT
>-|TRBJ1-4|TRBV29-1|-
CSGQIPNEKLFF
TGCAGTGGACAGATTCCCAATGAAAAACTGTTTTTT
>many|TRBJ2-3|TRBV27|-
CASSLRGDGDTQYF
TGTGCCAGCAGTTTGCGAGGGGATGGAGATACGCAGTATTTT
>few|TRBJ2-7|TRBV7-2|TRBD1
CASSYSRTGYEQYF
TGTGCCAGCAGCTACTCACGGACAGGCTACGAGCAGTACTTC